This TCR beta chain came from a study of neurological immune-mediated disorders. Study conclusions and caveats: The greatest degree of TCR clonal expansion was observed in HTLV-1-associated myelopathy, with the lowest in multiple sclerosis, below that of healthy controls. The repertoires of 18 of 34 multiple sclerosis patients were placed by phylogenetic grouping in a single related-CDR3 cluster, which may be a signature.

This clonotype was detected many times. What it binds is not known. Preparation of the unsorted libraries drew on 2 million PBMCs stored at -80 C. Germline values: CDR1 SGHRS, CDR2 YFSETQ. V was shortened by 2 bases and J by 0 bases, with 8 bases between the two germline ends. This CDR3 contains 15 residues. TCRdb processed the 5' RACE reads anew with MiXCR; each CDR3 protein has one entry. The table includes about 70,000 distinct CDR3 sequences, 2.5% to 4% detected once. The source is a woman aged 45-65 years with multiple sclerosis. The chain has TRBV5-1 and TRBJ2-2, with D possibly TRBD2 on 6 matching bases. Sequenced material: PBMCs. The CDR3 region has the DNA TGCGCCAGCAGCTTAGCGGGTACGAACACCGGGGAGCTGTTTTTT. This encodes CASSLAGTNTGELFF.